A selection of T cell receptor beta chains follows, all from one sample in a study of PD-1 blockade in mismatch repair-deficient tumors. Assay used: immunoSEQ multiplex PCR; TCRdb lists only in-frame clones, some missing. This repertoire shows 8,500 to 9,500 clones, approximately 85% found once; its top ten account for 0.9% to 1%. The sequences come from PBMCs, collected 46 weeks after starting pembrolizumab. These receptors were taken from an adult with mismatch repair-deficient cancer. Both conserved end residues are part of each CDR3. D genes are given only for firm matches. Size tells how often a clone was seen (once, few, many) or the class of an expanded clone, and some rows leave it out.

size	V	J	D	CDR3	DNA
.	TRBV6-5	TRBJ1-1	TRBD1	CASSTGQGPTEAFF	TGTGCCAGCAGTACCGGACAGGGACCCACTGAAGCTTTCTTT
.	TRBV10-3	TRBJ2-1	TRBD2	CAISEPSGSYNEQFF	TGTGCCATCAGTGAGCCTAGCGGCTCCTACAATGAGCAGTTCTTC
.	TRBV29-1	TRBJ2-1	.	CSAPAGGWYNEQFF	TGCAGCGCACCTGCAGGAGGCTGGTACAATGAGCAGTTCTTC
few	TRBV29-1	TRBJ1-1	.	CSVERNREAFF	TGCAGCGTTGAGAGGAACAGGGAAGCTTTCTTT
.	TRBV5-4	TRBJ1-1	.	CASSLVGEGGPRAFF	TGTGCCAGCAGCTTGGTCGGGGAAGGAGGTCCCCGCGCTTTCTTT
.	TRBV7-8	TRBJ2-3	.	CASSLTQGLDTQYF	TGTGCCAGCAGCTTAACGCAGGGGTTAGATACGCAGTATTTT
.	TRBV27	TRBJ2-2	TRBD2	CASSSGRAGGELFF	TGTGCCAGCAGTAGCGGGAGAGCAGGCGGGGAGCTGTTTTTT
.	TRBV28	TRBJ1-2	.	CASSLPPTASYGYTF	TGTGCCAGCAGTTTACCCCCTACAGCCTCCTATGGCTACACCTTC
.	TRBV19	TRBJ1-1	.	CASTSRVVGSRNTEAFF	TGTGCCAGTACCTCCAGGGTGGTGGGCAGCAGGAACACTGAAGCTTTCTTT
few	TRBV7-8	TRBJ2-1	TRBD2	CASSLALAVDEQFF	TGTGCCAGCAGCTTAGCACTAGCGGTCGATGAGCAGTTCTTC
once	TRBV6-1	TRBJ2-1	TRBD2	CASSDLAGGPYNEQFF	TGTGCCAGCAGTGACCTAGCGGGAGGGCCCTACAATGAGCAGTTCTTC
.	TRBV5-6	TRBJ2-7	TRBD1	CASSSGTADYEQYF	TGTGCCAGCAGCTCCGGGACAGCGGACTACGAGCAGTACTTC
.	TRBV28	TRBJ2-6	TRBD1	CASTLGQVLSGANVLTF	TGTGCCAGCACCCTCGGACAGGTACTCTCTGGGGCCAACGTCCTGACTTTC
once	TRBV2	TRBJ2-6	.	CASFGTPLSGANVLTF	TGTGCCAGCTTCGGGACTCCCCTCTCTGGGGCCAACGTCCTGACTTTC
.	TRBV28	TRBJ2-7	TRBD2	CASSLTSDSSYEQYF	TGTGCCAGCAGCCTCACTAGCGACAGCTCCTACGAGCAGTACTTC
.	TRBV21-1	TRBJ2-7	.	CASIPHRRGPSYEQYF	TGTGCCAGCATCCCCCACCGGAGGGGCCCCTCCTACGAGCAGTACTTC
.	TRBV2	TRBJ1-1	.	CASRSRGGMEAFF	TGTGCCAGCAGATCGCGGGGGGGCATGGAAGCTTTCTTT
.	TRBV4-1	TRBJ2-1	.	CASSQGRTEDYNEQFF	TGCGCCAGCAGCCAAGGGAGGACAGAGGACTACAATGAGCAGTTCTTC
.	TRBV11-3	TRBJ2-2	TRBD1	CASSLQQGGNTGELFF	TGTGCCAGCAGCTTACAACAGGGGGGGAACACCGGGGAGCTGTTTTTT
.	TRBV2	TRBJ2-2	.	CASSYLMTGELFF	TGTGCCAGCAGTTACTTAATGACCGGGGAGCTGTTTTTT
.	TRBV7-9	TRBJ1-6	TRBD1	CASSAGQGLSPLHF	TGTGCCAGCAGCGCGGGACAGGGGCTTTCACCCCTCCACTTT
.	TRBV7-8	TRBJ2-7	TRBD2	CASSLYGAGGTYEQYF	TGTGCCAGCAGCTTATATGGGGCGGGAGGAACCTACGAGCAGTACTTC
.	TRBV29-1	TRBJ2-1	.	CSVSTPTYNEQFF	TGCAGCGTATCGACACCAACCTACAATGAGCAGTTCTTC
.	TRBV15	TRBJ1-1	.	CVTSPSGARNTEAFF	TGTGTTACAAGTCCGTCAGGGGCCCGGAACACTGAAGCTTTCTTT
.	TRBV14	TRBJ2-1	.	CASSQVGPRRGEQFF	TGTGCCAGCAGCCAAGTAGGTCCGAGACGGGGTGAGCAGTTCTTC
.	TRBV5-4	TRBJ2-2	TRBD1	CASSPQGAGTGELFF	TGTGCCAGCAGCCCCCAGGGGGCAGGCACCGGGGAGCTGTTTTTT
.	TRBV14	TRBJ2-2	.	CASSQAGSGELFF	TGTGCCAGCAGCCAGGCGGGGTCCGGGGAGCTGTTTTTT
once	TRBV7-7	TRBJ1-3	TRBD1	CASSKTGGSGNTIYF	TGTGCTAGCAGCAAGACAGGGGGCAGTGGAAACACCATATATTTT
.	TRBV7-9	TRBJ2-5	TRBD2	CASSHGLAGGQETQYF	TGTGCCAGCAGCCATGGACTAGCGGGAGGGCAAGAGACCCAGTACTTC
.	TRBV21-1	TRBJ2-6	.	CASSGGTALSGANVLTF	TGTGCCAGCAGCGGGGGGACAGCGCTCTCTGGGGCCAACGTCCTGACTTTC
.	TRBV2	TRBJ1-4	.	CASRALPYEKLFF	TGTGCCAGCAGAGCCCTCCCCTACGAAAAACTGTTTTTT
once	TRBV5-4	TRBJ2-2	TRBD2	CASTQSAGGPGELFF	TGTGCCAGCACCCAGTCGGCGGGAGGGCCCGGGGAGCTGTTTTTT
once	TRBV1	TRBJ2-7	.	CTSSQETAGTNYEQYF	TGCACCAGCAGCCAAGAAACCGCCGGGACTAACTACGAGCAGTACTTC
.	TRBV27	TRBJ2-1	.	CASKPVEFGGGEQFF	TGTGCCAGCAAACCGGTCGAGTTTGGTGGCGGTGAGCAGTTCTTC
few	TRBV10-3	TRBJ2-7	TRBD1	CAISDPGQGLSDEQYF	TGTGCCATCAGTGACCCCGGACAGGGCCTCTCGGACGAGCAGTACTTC
.	TRBV28	TRBJ2-1	.	CASSLSGRGGGNEQFF	TGTGCCAGCAGTTTATCGGGAAGGGGGGGTGGCAATGAGCAGTTCTTC
few	TRBV7-9	TRBJ2-7	TRBD2	CASTNRGATSGGLEQYF	TGTGCCAGCACTAATAGGGGGGCGACTAGCGGGGGTCTGGAGCAGTACTTC
once	TRBV28	TRBJ1-1	TRBD1	CASSTLGDRAEAFF	TGTGCCAGCAGTACCCTGGGGGACAGGGCTGAAGCTTTCTTT
.	TRBV6-1	TRBJ2-2	.	CASSARDLHTGELFF	TGTGCCAGCAGTGCCCGGGACTTACACACCGGGGAGCTGTTTTTT
.	TRBV9	TRBJ1-6	.	CASSVGPGGLYNSPLHF	TGTGCCAGCAGCGTAGGCCCCGGGGGGTTATATAATTCACCCCTCCACTTT
.	TRBV29-1	TRBJ2-7	.	CSVVAASYEQYF	TGCAGCGTTGTCGCGGCCTCCTACGAGCAGTACTTC
.	TRBV7-6	TRBJ2-7	TRBD2	CASSLGAGEGLEQYF	TGTGCCAGCAGCTTAGGAGCGGGAGAAGGTCTCGAGCAGTACTTC
.	TRBV19	TRBJ2-1	TRBD2	CASSMELAGGPDEQFF	TGTGCCAGTAGTATGGAACTAGCGGGAGGGCCCGATGAGCAGTTCTTC
.	TRBV28	TRBJ1-1	.	CASSLRGAGGTEAFF	TGTGCCAGCAGTTTACGGGGGGCGGGCGGTACTGAAGCTTTCTTT
.	TRBV12-2	TRBJ2-4	.	CASRPRTSGTRRELAKNIQYF	TGTGCAAGTCGCCCGCGGACTAGCGGGACGAGGAGGGAGCTAGCCAAAAACATTCAGTACTTC